This TCR beta chain was identified during a study of PD-L1 blockade in urothelial cancer. This clone occurred a few times. Time point specified: pretreatment peripheral blood. Samples were collected from each patient before treatment and during treatment. Each patient gave between 1 and 8 of them in total. Assay used: immunoSEQ multiplex PCR; TCRdb lists only in-frame clones, some missing. The table includes roughly 51,000 clones, approximately 79% detected once. V was clipped by 1 base and J by 2 bases, with 8 bases between them. The germline V gene has CDR1 LNHNV and CDR2 YYDKDF (reference sequence). CDR3 length equals 15 residues.

This sequence joins TRBV15 and TRBJ2-2, with D tentatively TRBD2 (5 bases). Sequenced here: PBMCs, sampled around atezolizumab (anti-PD-L1) treatment. The TCR originated in a man in his sixties or seventies with urothelial cancer. CDR3 sequence (DNA): TGTGCCACCAGCAGAGTTCGGGGAAACACCGGGGAGCTGTTTTTT. Translating it yields CATSRVRGNTGELFF.